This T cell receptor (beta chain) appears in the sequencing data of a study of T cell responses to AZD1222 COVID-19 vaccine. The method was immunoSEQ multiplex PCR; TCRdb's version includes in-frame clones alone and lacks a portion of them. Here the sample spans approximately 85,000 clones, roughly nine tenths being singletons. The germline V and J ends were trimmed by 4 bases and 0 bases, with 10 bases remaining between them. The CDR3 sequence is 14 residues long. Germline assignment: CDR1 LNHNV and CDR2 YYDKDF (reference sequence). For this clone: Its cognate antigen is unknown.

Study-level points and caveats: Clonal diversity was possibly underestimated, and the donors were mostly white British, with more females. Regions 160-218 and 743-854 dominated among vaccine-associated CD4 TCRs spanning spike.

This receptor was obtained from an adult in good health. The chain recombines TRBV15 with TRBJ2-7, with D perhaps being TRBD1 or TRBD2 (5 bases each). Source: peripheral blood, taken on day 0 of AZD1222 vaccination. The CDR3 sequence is CATSKGRDSYEQYF. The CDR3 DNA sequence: TGTGCCACCAGCAAGGGACGGGACTCCTACGAGCAGTACTTC.